Described below is a single T cell receptor beta chain sequence and its context. Its antigen specificity is not known. No much larger clone is present one base from it, and per-base qualities are unavailable. This sample was included in a study of Ad26.COV2.S vaccination and SARS-CoV-2 variants (dated by TCRdb to the early 2020s). In terms of the full investigation: Donors in the vaccine arm were drawn from COV1001, a multicentre, randomized, double-blind, placebo-controlled phase I-IIa trial testing Ad26.COV2.S in healthy adults. The TCR-sequenced set comprised around 32 samples: approximately 19 Ad26.COV2.S vaccine recipients, 5 placebo recipients and 8 SARS-CoV-2 convalescent individuals. Sequencing of the TCRbeta repertoire served to evaluate the specificity and breadth of SARS-CoV-2-reactive T cell receptors following Ad26.COV2.S vaccination. Trial participants were randomized into five groups of five: low-dose or high-dose Ad26.COV2.S given once or twice, or placebo on both occasions. Blinding of investigators to trial group allocation was maintained during experiments and outcome assessment. Ad26.COV2.S was administered intramuscularly at a dose of 5x10^10 or 1x10^11 viral particles, either as one shot or as two shots given 56 days apart. What the authors observed across the whole study: According to the authors, total T cell responses may have been underestimated by the TCR breadth and depth analyses. After vaccination, substantial breadth of spike-specific CD8+ and CD4+ T cell responses was reported. Comparing responses between vaccine doses or regimens was not something the study was powered to do. Compared with placebo recipients, Ad26.COV2.S recipients showed higher spike-specific TCR breadth (P = 0.0014). Non-spike TCR breadth was comparable between vaccine and placebo recipients, consistent with the vaccine containing only spike.

The immunoSEQ Assay was the method used to sequence TCRbeta CDR3 regions. After extraction, genomic DNA underwent amplification by bias-controlled multiplex PCR, followed by high-throughput sequencing. In the paper's pipeline: To quantify the absolute abundance of each unique TCRbeta CDR3 region, sequences were collapsed and filtered. T cell fraction was estimated by normalizing TCRbeta template counts to usable DNA, which was measured by amplifying reference genes present in all nucleated cells. Repertoire TCRs were annotated as SARS-CoV-2-specific by exact matching of V gene, CDR3 amino acid sequence and J gene to a known reactive TCR set. The reference SARS-CoV-2 TCR set came from MIRA and was filtered for enrichment in COVID-19-positive ImmuneCODE repertoires, removing public or cross-reactive TCRs. Drawing on the MIRA antigens, annotated TCRs were analysed further at the level of specific ORF or position within ORF. Breadth was defined as annotated unique rearrangements over total unique productive rearrangements; depth was the summed frequency of those rearrangements. TCR breadth was compared between groups using two-sided Wilcoxon rank-sum tests. TCRdb mirrors the immuneACCESS table, restricted to in-frame sequences. Some clones are absent from its copies; in checked studies, under half trace to an unresolved V gene, and the reason for the others is unknown. The DNA was the basis for D and trimming; V, J and clone size are from that table. The sample records 350,000 to 500,000 clones, approximately 90% of which are singletons. The biggest ten clones account for approximately 4% of the sample.

What this sample's treatment or condition label stands for: around 19 received Ad26.COV2.S at low or high dose, single or two shots; roughly five received placebo; per-sample allocation not given. For vaccine and placebo recipients, repertoires were sequenced using samples collected on day 63 after the first injection. Between 29 July and 7 August 2020, Cohort 1b enrolled about 27 adults aged 18-55 years at one site in Boston, USA. Ad26.COV2.S consisted of a replication-incompetent adenovirus type 26 vector by which a prefusion-stabilized SARS-CoV-2 spike protein from the original Wuhan strain was expressed. The CDR3 covers 15 residues, taking in both the cysteine and the phenylalanine. Solely the CDR3 DNA is kept, with 45 bases framed from the first base. CDR1 LNHNV and CDR2 YYDKDF were looked up in the germline V gene (reference sequence). V sheds 6 bases and J sheds 2 bases, leaving 13 bases between their ends.

The chain links TRBV15 with TRBJ2-2; the D segment might be TRBD1 or TRBD2, since each matches 5 bases. The sequences come from peripheral blood, collected in a trial of Ad26.COV2.S vaccine versus placebo. The TCR sequence derives from a person between 18 and 59 years old who received the Ad26.COV2.S COVID-19 vaccine or a placebo. CDR3 loop: CATRPPGRNTGELFF. The DNA reads TGTGCCACCAGACCTCCGGGACGCAACACCGGGGAGCTGTTTTTT.